This paragraph covers one T cell receptor (beta chain) sequence. Likely a read error: the CDR3 ends without its conserved phenylalanine or tryptophan. Because the CDR3's place on the DNA is in doubt, the DNA is left out and the CDR3 is given as listed by TCRdb. This entry belongs to a study of blood T cells in healthy people across ages. In germline, CDR1 is MDHEN, CDR2 SYDVKM. Inclusive of both ends, the CDR3 amounts to 15 amino acids. Combining a sample-barcoded 5' primer with a J-beta primer mix, a second PCR ran for roughly 7 to 11 cycles. TCRdb reprocessed the 5' RACE reads via MiXCR and lists one record per CDR3 protein. The data show about 640,000 distinct CDR3 sequences, with approximately 59% seen just once and about two fifths held by the top ten.

This receptor was identified in a man in his sixties in good health. The gene calls are TRBV28 and TRBJ1-5; TRBD1 is the table's D call, not checked against the DNA. The sequencing sample was made of blood. This chain's CDR3 is CASSTDRGGVSPSIL.